There are a few counts of the clone carrying this T cell receptor (beta chain). Using a J-beta primer mix together with a sample-barcoded 5' primer, a second PCR was run for about 6 to 11 cycles. MiXCR, applied by TCRdb to the 5' RACE reads, yields one record per CDR3 protein. The table shows over a million distinct CDR3 sequences, with roughly 24% occurring only once. This entry is derived from a study of blood T cells in healthy people across ages. Study details: There was about one barcoded beta molecule captured by template switching per two T cells.

The CDR3 contains 14 residues. Trimming stripped 4 bases from V and 8 bases from J, with 17 bases between. Per the germline V gene, CDR1 is MNHEY and CDR2 is SVGAGI. This sample was shared with a second study, whose subject was T cells of mothers and their children. That work adds: With the M1S primer of the second PCR, sample barcodes and 2-4 random nucleotides were added.

This TCR derives from a girl under 10 years old in good health. V and J are TRBV6-5 and TRBJ1-2; D remains ambiguous. The sample comprised blood. Here the CDR3 reads CASSSSPRTRGYTF. As DNA, the CDR3 is TGTGCCAGCAGTTCCTCCCCTCGGACCAGGGGCTACACCTTC.